This is a list of T cell receptor beta chains from one sample in a study of STAT5B mutations in CD4+ large granular lymphocyte leukemia. Data came from immunoSEQ multiplex PCR; TCRdb stores just in-frame clones and leaves some out. The data contain about 30,000 clones, 75% to 85% of them seen just once; the ten biggest clones take up roughly 2%. The sample was CD4+ T cells from blood buffy coats. The receptor set was obtained from a human donor in good health. Each CDR3 is given with its conserved first and last residue.

TRBV30	TRBJ2-7	CAWSVQAYEQYF
TRBV29-1	TRBJ1-1	CSVEGTGTGNTEAFF
TRBV27	TRBJ2-5	CASSTRDGKETQYF
TRBV30	TRBJ1-1	CAWGGVRLLSDMNTEAFF
TRBV7-9	TRBJ2-3	CASSSGEVGTDTQYF
TRBV19	TRBJ1-1	CASSGTGGLMNTEAFF
TRBV7-9	TRBJ2-7	CASSLAGGHEQYF
TRBV19	TRBJ1-1	CASSTHRVRGTEAFF
TRBV9	TRBJ2-3	CASSNVGTDTQYF
TRBV18	TRBJ2-1	CASSLTSGGAFNNEQFF
TRBV30	TRBJ2-5	CAWSRGGRIQETQYF
TRBV18	TRBJ1-5	CASSPSNRPQHF
TRBV30	TRBJ1-3	CAWKRGNSGNTIYF
TRBV19	TRBJ2-1	CASSRQGGWNEQFF
TRBV6-5	TRBJ1-4	CASRKGQTHRKLFF
TRBV2	TRBJ1-2	CASSGQGDGYTF
TRBV7-2	TRBJ2-7	CASSNSGGSYEQYF
TRBV6-1	TRBJ1-6	CASTDDRAYNSPLHF
TRBV11-2	TRBJ1-3	CASSSYRGSKNTIYF
TRBV27	TRBJ1-1	CASSFQTRQGERRTEAFF
TRBV30	TRBJ1-5	CAWSSFQGNQPQHF
TRBV30	TRBJ2-5	CAWRASGGVQYF
TRBV5-8	TRBJ1-5	CASSRAGQPQHF
TRBV18	TRBJ1-3	CASSPDRFSGNTIYF
TRBV7-9	TRBJ2-2	CASSLFGGSRDRGSGELFF
TRBV11-2	TRBJ2-2	CASSLRLAGLAGELFF
TRBV2	TRBJ2-5	CASNPNSYRKYF
TRBV9	TRBJ2-2	CASSPQDSYTGELFF
TRBV13	TRBJ2-7	CASSSPRWGEQYF
TRBV6-1	TRBJ1-1	CASSEEPRAEAFF
TRBV7-2	TRBJ2-5	CASSDTDRAQTQYF
TRBV7-9	TRBJ1-2	CASSLWGYGYTF
TRBV11-2	TRBJ2-5	CASSLVGGSGETQYF
TRBV5-1	TRBJ1-2	CASSLGQVGYGYTF
TRBV4-3	TRBJ2-3	CASSPTPGLTQYF
TRBV5-1	TRBJ1-2	CASRAGLETLYGYTF
TRBV11-2	TRBJ2-3	CASSGVAPVVDTQYF
TRBV19	TRBJ2-3	CASSRGLGTDTQYF
TRBV19	TRBJ1-2	CASSIDKRQNYGYTF
TRBV5-1	TRBJ1-1	CASSLFQGAANTEAFF
TRBV2	TRBJ2-7	CASSEGGVKDEQYF
TRBV21-1	TRBJ2-1	CASSKTGKFF
TRBV28	TRBJ1-5	CASSLPLTGRQPQHF
TRBV5-6	TRBJ2-7	CASSLRGQTLYEQYF
TRBV2	TRBJ2-3	CASSSDRGHDTQYF
TRBV10-3	TRBJ1-2	CAISEPREGEGYTF
TRBV6-5	TRBJ1-4	CASSYEGTGVEKLFF
TRBV7-9	TRBJ1-5	CASSSGTGPNQPQHF
TRBV19	TRBJ2-1	CASSISGRVSNEQFF
TRBV30	TRBJ1-4	CAWGGQTNEKLFF
TRBV11-2	TRBJ1-1	CASSLGRTEAFF